This TCR beta chain was profiled in a study of T cells in Graves' hyperthyroidism and ophthalmopathy. Study-level points and caveats: Most expanded thyroid clonotypes above 0.001 also appeared in blood.

RNA transcripts gave rise to amplified TCR beta CDR3 regions. TCR CDR3 regions were first amplified by RT-PCR with HTBI primers. Via MiXCR, TCRdb re-called the multiplex PCR reads, giving one row per CDR3 protein. The sample includes about 660,000 distinct CDR3 sequences, 45% of them seen just once. Trimming left V 0 bases short and J 3 bases short, with 6 bases between. CDR3 size: 15 residues. Germline V CDR1 and CDR2: SEHNR, FQNEAQ (reference sequence). Reasons for excluding patients were uncontrolled infection, other autoimmune disease, pregnancy or lactation. Comments on this clonotype: Its antigen is not identified.

Sequencing used peripheral blood or thyroid tissue (not recorded which). The receptor was derived from an adult man with Graves' disease, either hyperthyroidism or ophthalmopathy (not recorded which). This sequence joins TRBV7-9 and TRBJ1-6; D call uncertain. CDR3 DNA sequence: TGTGCCAGCAGCTTAGCAGCGAACTATAATTCACCCCTCCACTTT. It translates to CASSLAANYNSPLHF.